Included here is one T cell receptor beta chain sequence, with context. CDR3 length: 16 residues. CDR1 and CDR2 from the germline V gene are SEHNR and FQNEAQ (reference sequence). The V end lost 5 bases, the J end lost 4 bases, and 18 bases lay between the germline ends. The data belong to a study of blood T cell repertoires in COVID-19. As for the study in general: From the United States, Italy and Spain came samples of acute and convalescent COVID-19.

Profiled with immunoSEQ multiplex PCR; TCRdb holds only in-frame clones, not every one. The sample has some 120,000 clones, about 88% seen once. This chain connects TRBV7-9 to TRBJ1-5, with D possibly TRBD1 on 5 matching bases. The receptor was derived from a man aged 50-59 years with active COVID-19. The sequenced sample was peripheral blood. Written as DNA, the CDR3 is TGTGCCAGCAGCGCCGGGAGGGACGGTTTGAATCAGCCCCAGCATTTT. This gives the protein CASSAGRDGLNQPQHF.